This TCR beta chain was profiled in a study of blood T cell repertoires in COVID-19. Study overall: Samples came from the United States, Italy and Spain, spanning acute and convalescent COVID-19. The analysed material was cDNA or gDNA that came from T cells, B-cell-depleted T cells, or PBMCs.

In the source study's methods: It was from reference gene primer amplification that nucleated cell counts were estimated. Libraries were prepared by immunoSEQ multiplex PCR; TCRdb keeps only in-frame clonotypes and omits some of them. V and J calls plus clone size are reproduced from that table; the DNA served to infer D and trimming. Found here are roughly 26,000 clones, 92% of them singletons; the top ten hold around 2.8%. With 0 bases removed from V and 8 bases from J, the gap between germline ends came to 19 bases. Germline CDR1 reads MGHRA; CDR2 reads YSYEKL. CDR3 length: 17 residues. Source material: peripheral blood. This clonotype was obtained from a human donor in a cohort sampled during active COVID-19. The chain has TRBV4-1 and TRBJ1-4; a weak D match, TRBD1 (6 bases). CDR3 nucleotides: TGCGCCAGCAGCCAAGATACCCCGCCAGGGGCAGGGGAAAAACTGTTTTTT. Translation: CASSQDTPPGAGEKLFF.